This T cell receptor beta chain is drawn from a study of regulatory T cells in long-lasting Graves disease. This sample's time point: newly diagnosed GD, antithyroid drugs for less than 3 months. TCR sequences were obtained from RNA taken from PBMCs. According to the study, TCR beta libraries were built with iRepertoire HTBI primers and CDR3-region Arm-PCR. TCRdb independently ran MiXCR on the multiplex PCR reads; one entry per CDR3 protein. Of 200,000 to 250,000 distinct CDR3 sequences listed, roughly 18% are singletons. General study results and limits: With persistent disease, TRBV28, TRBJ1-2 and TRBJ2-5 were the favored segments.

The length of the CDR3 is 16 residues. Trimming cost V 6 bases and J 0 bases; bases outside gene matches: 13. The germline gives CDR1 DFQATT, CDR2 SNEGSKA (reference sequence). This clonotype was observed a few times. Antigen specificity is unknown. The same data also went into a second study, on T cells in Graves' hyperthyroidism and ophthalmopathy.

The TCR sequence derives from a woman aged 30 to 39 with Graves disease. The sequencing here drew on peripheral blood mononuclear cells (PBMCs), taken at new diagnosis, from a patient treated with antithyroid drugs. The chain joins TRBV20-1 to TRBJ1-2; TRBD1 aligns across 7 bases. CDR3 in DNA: TGCAGTGCCATAAATAGCAGACAGGGAACTAACTATGGCTACACCTTC. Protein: CSAINSRQGTNYGYTF.